Listed here are 8 T cell receptor beta chains from one sample, sequenced in a study of CXCR3-negative and CXCR3-positive naive CD8 T cells. The study made its TRB cDNA libraries by 5' RACE, adding UMI labels. Following a re-call of the 5' RACE reads, TCRdb has one entry per CDR3 protein and lacks DNA. This sample lists some 66,000 distinct CDR3 sequences; its ten largest clones have about 1.5%. Sequences were obtained from naive CXCR3- CD8+ T cells from blood. This sample's subset: CD45RO-CCR7+CD27+CD95- naive CD8+ T cells lacking CXCR3 (TNR3-). These receptors all come from a human donor in good health. Some clones in this sample may be carry-over from other donors' samples.

The rearrangement uses TRBV4-3 and TRBJ2-7; checking the TCRdb D call of TRBD1 is not possible without DNA. This CDR3 is 15 amino acids long. CDR1 and CDR2 (germline): LGHNA, YSLEER. This CDR3 is CASSERTQGFSEQYF.

V is TRBV20-1 and J is TRBJ2-1. Germline V gene lookup returns CDR1 DFQATT and CDR2 SNEGSKA (reference sequence). This CDR3 is built from 12 residues. CDR3 sequence reads: CSARKTSNEQFF.

The chain employs TRBV20-1 and TRBJ2-5; there is no DNA to check the TCRdb D call of TRBD2. This CDR3 comprises 16 residues. Per the germline V gene, CDR1 is DFQATT and CDR2 is SNEGSKA (reference sequence). This CDR3 is CSARDQNGRDLETQYF.

This chain uses TRBV28 with TRBJ2-5. In germline, CDR1 is MDHEN, CDR2 SYDVKM. This CDR3 contains 15 residues. The CDR3: CASSQERKRKETQYF.

The J gene is TRBJ2-7, the V gene TRBV28. The germline V gene encodes CDR1 MDHEN and CDR2 SYDVKM. This CDR3 has 15 residues. CDR3 amino acids: CASSLGSWSSYEQYF.

The chain recombines TRBV7-2 with TRBJ1-2; the TCRdb D gene call, TRBD1, has no DNA to confirm it. The CDR3 is 15 residues long. In germline, CDR1 is SGHTA, CDR2 FQGNSA. The CDR3 spells CASSLGGAAPYGYTF.

The CDR3 reads CASSLATDYEQYF. The V call is TRBV5-1, the J call TRBJ2-7. Germline V gene data show CDR1 as SGHRS and CDR2 as YFSETQ. CDR3 size: 13 residues. Based on the CDR3 plus reference TRBV5-1 and TRBJ2-7, the full variable domain is KAGVTQTPRYLIKTRGQQVTLSCSPISGHRSVSWYQQTPGQGLQFLFEYFSETQRNKGNFPGRFSGRQFSNSRSEMNVSTLELGDSALYLCASSLATDYEQYFGPGTRLTVT.

The CDR3 is CASSPLAGGLDNEQFF. The chain recombines TRBV7-3 with TRBJ2-1; TCRdb calls TRBD2, which cannot be checked without DNA. Germline CDR1 is SGHTA and CDR2 is FQGTGA. CDR3 length: 16 amino acids.